This is a list of T cell receptor beta chains from one sample in a study of CD8 T cells in Susac syndrome. MiXCR, applied by TCRdb to the immunoSEQ multiplex PCR reads, yields one record per CDR3 protein. The sample shows fewer than 150,000 distinct CDR3 sequences, about 95% of them seen only once. Specimen: CD4+ T cells from PBMCs. The receptors come from a human donor in good health. Each CDR3 is given with its conserved first and last residue. Fields, in order: CDR3 DNA, CDR3 protein, V gene, D gene, clone size, J gene. D genes are given only for firm matches. Size is stated for part of the rows, as once, few or many counts, or as a class when the clone is expanded.

cdr3_nt: TGTGCCAGCGAGGGGACTAGCGGGGGGATGAGCGAGCAGTACTTC
cdr3_aa: CASEGTSGGMSEQYF
v_call: TRBV12-3/TRBV12-4
d_call: TRBD2
clone_size: once
j_call: TRBJ2-7

cdr3_nt: TGTGCCTGGCGCTTCACAGGGCGCGAGACCCAGTACTTC
cdr3_aa: CAWRFTGRETQYF
v_call: TRBV30
d_call: -
clone_size: -
j_call: TRBJ2-5

cdr3_nt: TGTGCCAGCTCTTCCCCCCCGCCGACGGAGTCCCTTCAGTACTTC
cdr3_aa: CASSSPPPTESLQYF
v_call: TRBV18
d_call: -
clone_size: -
j_call: TRBJ2-4

cdr3_nt: TGTGCCAGCAGCTTAGCGGGCGCGGGAGGCTCCTACAATGAGCAGTTCTTC
cdr3_aa: CASSLAGAGGSYNEQFF
v_call: TRBV7-9
d_call: TRBD2
clone_size: -
j_call: TRBJ2-1

cdr3_nt: TGTGCCTGGGGGATCGGAAGGACTAGCCATAGCACAGATACGCAGTATTTT
cdr3_aa: CAWGIGRTSHSTDTQYF
v_call: TRBV30
d_call: TRBD2
clone_size: -
j_call: TRBJ2-3

cdr3_nt: TGTGCCAGCTCCCTGAATTACCAAGAGACCCAGTACTTC
cdr3_aa: CASSLNYQETQYF
v_call: TRBV18
d_call: -
clone_size: -
j_call: TRBJ2-5

cdr3_nt: TGCGCCAGCAGCTTAGCTGGGGGACTAGCTGGTGAGCAGTTCTTC
cdr3_aa: CASSLAGGLAGEQFF
v_call: TRBV5-1
d_call: TRBD2
clone_size: -
j_call: TRBJ2-1

cdr3_nt: TGTGCCACCAGCAGAGATAGAGGCGGGGGTGAGCAGTTCTTC
cdr3_aa: CATSRDRGGGEQFF
v_call: TRBV15
d_call: TRBD2
clone_size: -
j_call: TRBJ2-1

cdr3_nt: TGTGCCAGTAGTGCCGGGACCGCGGGGCCAGAGACCCAGTACTTC
cdr3_aa: CASSAGTAGPETQYF
v_call: TRBV19
d_call: -
clone_size: -
j_call: TRBJ2-5

cdr3_nt: TGTGCCAGCAGTTACCTACAGGGAGGTAGCGAAAAACTGTTTTTT
cdr3_aa: CASSYLQGGSEKLFF
v_call: TRBV6-5
d_call: -
clone_size: -
j_call: TRBJ1-4

cdr3_nt: TGTGCCAGCAGGGCATCGGGCGGTAGCAATCAGCCCCAGCATTTT
cdr3_aa: CASRASGGSNQPQHF
v_call: TRBV6-1
d_call: -
clone_size: -
j_call: TRBJ1-5

cdr3_nt: TGTGCCAGCACCCCGTCTCTCCGGGACTACGAGCAGTACTTC
cdr3_aa: CASTPSLRDYEQYF
v_call: TRBV4-2
d_call: -
clone_size: -
j_call: TRBJ2-7

cdr3_nt: TGTGCCAGTAGGGGCCCCACCTACGAGCAGTACTTC
cdr3_aa: CASRGPTYEQYF
v_call: TRBV19
d_call: -
clone_size: -
j_call: TRBJ2-7

cdr3_nt: TGCGCCAGCAGCTTGGCCTCTAGGACCGGGGAGCTGTTTTTT
cdr3_aa: CASSLASRTGELFF
v_call: TRBV5-1
d_call: -
clone_size: -
j_call: TRBJ2-2

cdr3_nt: TGTGCCAGCAGTCCGGGACAGGGCCACGAAAAACTGTTTTTT
cdr3_aa: CASSPGQGHEKLFF
v_call: TRBV2
d_call: TRBD1
clone_size: -
j_call: TRBJ1-4

cdr3_nt: TGTGCCAGCAGCCAAGCTCCGGCCGGGGAGCTGTTTTTT
cdr3_aa: CASSQAPAGELFF
v_call: TRBV14
d_call: -
clone_size: -
j_call: TRBJ2-2

cdr3_nt: TGTGCCAGCAGTTTAGAGGCGGTTCCGGCCACAGATACGCAGTATTTT
cdr3_aa: CASSLEAVPATDTQYF
v_call: TRBV12-3/TRBV12-4
d_call: -
clone_size: -
j_call: TRBJ2-3